This T cell receptor (beta chain) emerged from a study of blood T cell repertoires in COVID-19. Per the study methods: Reference gene primer amplification in the assay estimated nucleated cell counts. Profiling relied on immunoSEQ multiplex PCR, and the TCRdb table lists in-frame clones only, not all of them. V and J calls and clone size are given by that table; D and trimming were obtained from the DNA. This table has 150,000 to 200,000 clones, around 84% appearing once. Seattle patients were enrolled during active infection and followed longitudinally. The germline CDR1 and CDR2 sequences are SGHVS and FNYEAQ. V was cut by 1 base and J by 5 bases, with 23 bases left in between. CDR3 length: 19 residues.

The clonotype originates from a woman older than 75 with COVID-19, enrolled during active disease. Sequenced sample: peripheral blood. The chain joins TRBV7-6 to TRBJ1-4; a weak D match, TRBD1 (6 bases). In DNA, the CDR3 is TGTGCCAGCAGCTTAGGGGGGACAAGGATCGAAGTGAAGAATGAAAAACTGTTTTTT. Amino acid sequence: CASSLGGTRIEVKNEKLFF.